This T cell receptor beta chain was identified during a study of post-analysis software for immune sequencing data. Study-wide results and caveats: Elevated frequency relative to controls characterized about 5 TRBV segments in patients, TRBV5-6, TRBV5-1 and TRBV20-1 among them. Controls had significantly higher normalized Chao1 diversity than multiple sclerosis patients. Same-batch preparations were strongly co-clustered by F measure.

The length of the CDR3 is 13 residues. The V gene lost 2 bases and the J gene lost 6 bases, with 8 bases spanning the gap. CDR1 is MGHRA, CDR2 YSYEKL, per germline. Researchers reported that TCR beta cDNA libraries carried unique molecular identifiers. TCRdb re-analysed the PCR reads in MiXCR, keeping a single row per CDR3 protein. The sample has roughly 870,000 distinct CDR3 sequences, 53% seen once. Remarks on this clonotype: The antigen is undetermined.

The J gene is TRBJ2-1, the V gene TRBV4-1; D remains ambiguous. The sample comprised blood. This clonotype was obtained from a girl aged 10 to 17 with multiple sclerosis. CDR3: CASSQSSPNEQFF. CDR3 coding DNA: TGCGCCAGCAGCCAATCTTCCCCCAATGAGCAGTTCTTC.